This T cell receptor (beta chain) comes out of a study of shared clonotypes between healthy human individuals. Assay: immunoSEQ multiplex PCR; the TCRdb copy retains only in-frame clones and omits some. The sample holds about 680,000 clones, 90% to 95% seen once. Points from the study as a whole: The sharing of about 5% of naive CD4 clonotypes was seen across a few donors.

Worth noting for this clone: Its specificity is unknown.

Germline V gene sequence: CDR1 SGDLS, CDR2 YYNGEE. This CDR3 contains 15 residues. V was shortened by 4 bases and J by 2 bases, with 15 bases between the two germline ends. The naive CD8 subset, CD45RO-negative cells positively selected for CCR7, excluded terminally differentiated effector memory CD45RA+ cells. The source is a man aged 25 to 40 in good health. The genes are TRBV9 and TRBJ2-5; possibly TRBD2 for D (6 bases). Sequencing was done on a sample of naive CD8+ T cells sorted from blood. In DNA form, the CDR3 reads TGTGCCAGCAGCCCCGGCCGGGACTGGCAAGAGACCCAGTACTTC. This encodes CASSPGRDWQETQYF. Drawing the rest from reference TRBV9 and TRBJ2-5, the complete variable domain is DSGVTQTPKHLITATGQRVTLRCSPRSGDLSVYWYQQSLDQGLQFLIQYYNGEERAKGNILERFSAQQFPDLHSELNLSSLELGDSALYFCASSPGRDWQETQYFGPGTRLLVL.